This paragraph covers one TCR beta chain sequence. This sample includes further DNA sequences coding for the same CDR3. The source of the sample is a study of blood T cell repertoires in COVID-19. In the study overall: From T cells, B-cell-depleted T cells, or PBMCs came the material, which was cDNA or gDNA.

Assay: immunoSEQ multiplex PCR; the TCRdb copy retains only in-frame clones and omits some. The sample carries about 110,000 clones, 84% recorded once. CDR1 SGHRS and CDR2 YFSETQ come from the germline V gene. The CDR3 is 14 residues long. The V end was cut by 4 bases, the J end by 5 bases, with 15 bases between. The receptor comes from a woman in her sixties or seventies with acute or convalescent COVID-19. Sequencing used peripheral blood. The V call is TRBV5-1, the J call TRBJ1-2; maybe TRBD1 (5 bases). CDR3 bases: TGCGCCAGCAGCCCATCTGGGACTGGATATGGCTACACCTTC. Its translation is CASSPSGTGYGYTF.